These T cell receptor beta chains were read from a single sample in a study of T-cell reconstitution after alpha-beta-depleted transplantation in children. TCRdb reprocessed the PCR reads with MiXCR, giving one entry per CDR3 protein. The table records 600,000 to 800,000 distinct CDR3 sequences, roughly 13% of them present only once. Here the sequenced sample was PBMCs, taken before TCRalphabeta/CD19-depleted stem cell transplant. The receptors derive from a girl aged 2 to 9 with congenital amegakaryocytic thrombocytopenia, due to receive a stem cell transplant. CDR3s include the opening cysteine and the closing phenylalanine or tryptophan.

V gene	J gene	CDR3 protein
TRBV9	TRBJ1-1	CASSVAEGGTEAFF
TRBV5-1	TRBJ2-5	CASSSTPTTETQYF
TRBV2	TRBJ2-1	CASSEALSGTRGYNEQFF
TRBV12-3/TRBV12-4	TRBJ2-1	CASSYSGTGVNEQFF
TRBV9	TRBJ2-7	CASSVEWGVDEQYF
TRBV12-3/TRBV12-4	TRBJ2-1	CASSLAGAWLFF
TRBV20-1	TRBJ2-1	CSARDSKGLAGGNEQFF
TRBV28	TRBJ1-3	CASQSGAYSGNTIYF
TRBV12-3/TRBV12-4	TRBJ2-1	CASGSSSYNEQFF
TRBV12-3/TRBV12-4	TRBJ1-5	CASSLGGVYSNQPQHF
TRBV3-1	TRBJ1-5	CASSQELLQRDRKYSNQPQHF
TRBV4-1	TRBJ1-5	CASSQFILNQPQHF
TRBV28	TRBJ2-3	CASSYRHATDTQYF
TRBV12-3/TRBV12-4	TRBJ2-1	CASSYGTPYNEQFF
TRBV20-1	TRBJ2-3	CSAAPGEGDTQYF
TRBV7-9	TRBJ2-7	CASSLAARSYEQYF
TRBV3-1	TRBJ1-2	CASSQEARHDYGYTF
TRBV11-2	TRBJ2-3	CASSWSGRGTDTQYF
TRBV29-1	TRBJ2-3	CSVPAGGPSRHADTQYF
TRBV27	TRBJ2-1	CASSLIYSSYNEQFF
TRBV5-1	TRBJ1-3	CASSSFSLNSGNTIYF
TRBV20-1	TRBJ2-3	CSARSSGRGTDTQYF
TRBV12-3/TRBV12-4	TRBJ2-1	CASRPLGRGVYNEQFF
TRBV12-3/TRBV12-4	TRBJ2-5	CASTWGRVQETQYF
TRBV5-1	TRBJ2-7	CASSLALTTEQYF
TRBV5-1	TRBJ2-3	CASSLGSLAGVNTQYF
TRBV24-1	TRBJ2-1	CATSDFRASGYNEQFF
TRBV7-2	TRBJ1-2	CASSLWPGGYTF
TRBV5-1	TRBJ2-7	CASSRGQGESYEQYF
TRBV27	TRBJ2-2	CASSVTGLGGELFF